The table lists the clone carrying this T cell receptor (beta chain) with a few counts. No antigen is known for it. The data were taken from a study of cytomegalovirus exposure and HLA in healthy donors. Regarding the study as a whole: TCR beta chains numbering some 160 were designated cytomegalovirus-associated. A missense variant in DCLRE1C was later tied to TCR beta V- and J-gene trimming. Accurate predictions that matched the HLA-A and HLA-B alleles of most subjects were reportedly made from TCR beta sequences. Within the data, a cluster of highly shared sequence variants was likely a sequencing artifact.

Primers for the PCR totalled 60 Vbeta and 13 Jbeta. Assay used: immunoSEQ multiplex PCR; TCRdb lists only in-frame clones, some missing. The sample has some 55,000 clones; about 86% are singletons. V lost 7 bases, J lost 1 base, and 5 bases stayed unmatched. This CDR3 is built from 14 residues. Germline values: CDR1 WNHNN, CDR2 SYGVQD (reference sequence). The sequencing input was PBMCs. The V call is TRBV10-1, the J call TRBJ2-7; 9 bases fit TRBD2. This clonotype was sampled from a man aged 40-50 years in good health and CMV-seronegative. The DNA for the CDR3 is TGCGCCAGCATCGGTCTAGCGGGATCCTACGAGCAGTACGTC. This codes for CASIGLAGSYEQYV.